This is a list of T cell receptor beta chains from one sample in a study of T cell repertoires in cytomegalovirus infection. In TCRdb, the reads were re-called with MiXCR into one record per CDR3 protein. There are hundreds of thousands of distinct CDR3 sequences in the sample; roughly a third occur only once, and roughly 17% lies in the top ten. No antigen is known for these receptors. The input for sequencing was cultured PBMCs, taken from culture after CMV antigen stimulation. Receptors originate from a human donor in good health (CMV status not recorded). Some clones in this sample may be carry-over from other donors' samples. The CDR3 runs from the conserved cysteine through the conserved F or W. A D gene is named only where the DNA matches it firmly. Where a row states a size, it is once, few, many or the class of an expanded clone; other rows omit it.

V	D	J	size	CDR3	DNA
TRBV6-6	.	TRBJ2-1	.	CASSASAGIGNEQFF	TGTGCCAGCAGTGCCTCGGCGGGGATTGGTAATGAGCAGTTCTTC
TRBV12-3/TRBV12-4	TRBD2	TRBJ2-1	few	CASSRSGSMKDEQFF	TGTGCCAGCAGCCGGAGCGGGAGTATGAAAGATGAGCAGTTCTTC
TRBV7-6	TRBD1	TRBJ2-3	.	CASSPLIWGQGFATDTQYF	TGTGCCAGCAGCCCTCTGATTTGGGGACAGGGGTTCGCAACAGATACGCAGTATTTT
TRBV20-1	.	TRBJ2-5	.	CSARGGRETQYF	TGCAGTGCTAGAGGGGGCCGAGAGACCCAGTACTTC
TRBV28	TRBD1	TRBJ1-6	few	CASSQGGLGSPLHF	TGTGCCAGCAGCCAAGGGGGCCTAGGTTCACCCCTCCACTTT
TRBV19	TRBD1	TRBJ1-2	.	CASSIGTGVNYGYTF	TGTGCCAGTAGTATAGGAACAGGGGTAAACTATGGCTACACCTTC
TRBV7-9	TRBD1	TRBJ1-1	.	CASSLTGGRAFF	TGTGCCAGCAGCCTAACAGGGGGGAGAGCTTTCTTT
TRBV25-1	.	TRBJ2-7	.	CASSSTRGYEQYF	TGTGCCAGCAGTTCGACTAGGGGCTACGAGCAGTACTTC
TRBV4-1	TRBD1	TRBJ1-1	.	CASSQIQGEGTEAFF	TGCGCCAGCAGCCAAATACAGGGGGAGGGAACTGAAGCTTTCTTT
TRBV11-2	.	TRBJ2-2	.	CASSTQGINTGELFF	TGTGCCAGCAGCACACAAGGAATTAACACCGGGGAGCTGTTTTTT
TRBV27	.	TRBJ1-2	.	CASRLLTGFYGYTF	TGTGCCAGCAGGCTACTTACAGGGTTCTATGGCTACACCTTC
TRBV4-3	.	TRBJ2-7	.	CASSQSGLLDGEQYF	TGCGCCAGCAGCCAGTCAGGGCTATTGGACGGCGAGCAGTACTTC
TRBV4-1	TRBD2	TRBJ2-1	.	CASSQSGTSGSQVF	TGCGCCAGCAGCCAATCCGGGACTAGCGGGAGTCAGGTCTTC
TRBV27	TRBD1	TRBJ2-3	few	CASSPRGTVADTQYF	TGTGCCAGCAGTCCGAGGGGGACAGTTGCAGATACGCAGTATTTT
TRBV12-3/TRBV12-4	TRBD2	TRBJ2-1	.	CASSRRLAGSEFF	TGTGCCAGCAGCCGCCGACTAGCGGGATCAGAGTTCTTC
TRBV14	.	TRBJ2-1	.	CASSHALGSFTNEQFF	TGTGCCAGCAGCCATGCCTTGGGGAGTTTTACCAATGAGCAGTTCTTC
TRBV29-1	TRBD1	TRBJ1-4	.	CSVGGGQGAEKLFF	TGCAGCGTTGGGGGGGGACAGGGGGCTGAAAAACTGTTTTTT
TRBV11-2	.	TRBJ1-4	many	CASSLRRLRNEKLFF	TGTGCCAGCAGCTTGCGTCGTCTACGGAATGAAAAACTGTTTTTT
TRBV30	TRBD1	TRBJ1-1	.	CAWSFDRASEAFF	TGTGCCTGGAGTTTCGACAGGGCCTCTGAAGCTTTCTTT
TRBV19	TRBD2	TRBJ2-7	few	CASSIAGGRSYEQYF	TGTGCCAGTAGTATAGCGGGAGGTCGCTCCTACGAGCAGTACTTC
TRBV27	.	TRBJ2-2	few	CASSFRGIGSGELFF	TGTGCCAGCAGTTTTCGGGGGATAGGATCCGGGGAGCTGTTTTTT
TRBV6-2/TRBV6-3	.	TRBJ2-4	.	CASSYSWALAKNIQYF	TGTGCCAGCAGTTACTCCTGGGCACTAGCCAAAAACATTCAGTACTTC
TRBV7-9	.	TRBJ2-3	.	CASSTRGVVADTQYF	TGTGCCAGCAGCACTAGGGGAGTTGTAGCCGATACGCAGTATTTT
TRBV10-3	.	TRBJ1-1	few	CAISEAQALTEAFF	TGTGCCATCAGTGAGGCCCAGGCGTTGACTGAAGCTTTCTTT
TRBV7-6	.	TRBJ2-5	few	CASSWDGGSSQETQYF	TGTGCCAGCAGCTGGGATGGCGGGTCCTCCCAAGAGACCCAGTACTTC
TRBV28	.	TRBJ2-2	.	CASSSPGGTNTGELFF	TGTGCCAGCAGTTCCCCCGGGGGGACAAACACCGGGGAGCTGTTTTTT
TRBV20-1	TRBD1	TRBJ2-1	.	CSAREGQVYNEQFF	TGCAGTGCTAGAGAGGGACAGGTGTACAATGAGCAGTTCTTC
TRBV19	TRBD1	TRBJ1-2	.	CASSRPTGQGVLFGYTF	TGTGCCAGTAGTAGACCGACAGGACAGGGTGTGTTGTTTGGCTACACCTTC
TRBV5-6	.	TRBJ2-4	few	CASSLSGWDGLVAKNIQYF	TGTGCCAGCAGCTTGTCAGGTTGGGACGGATTGGTAGCCAAAAACATTCAGTACTTC
TRBV29-1	.	TRBJ1-5	few	CSVAGGQGNNQPQHF	TGCAGCGTTGCAGGTGGGCAGGGGAATAACCAGCCCCAGCATTTT
TRBV7-2	TRBD1	TRBJ2-4	.	CASSPGQGGAKNIQYF	TGTGCCAGCAGCCCGGGACAGGGGGGAGCCAAAAACATTCAGTACTTC
TRBV7-2	.	TRBJ2-1	.	CASSLSAVDEQFF	TGTGCCAGCAGCTTATCAGCGGTCGATGAGCAGTTCTTC
TRBV12-3/TRBV12-4	.	TRBJ1-5	.	CASSFGTESNQPQHF	TGTGCCAGCAGTTTCGGGACCGAAAGCAATCAGCCCCAGCATTTT
TRBV25-1	.	TRBJ1-1	.	CASSGQGRQNTEAFF	TGTGCCAGCAGTGGGCAGGGACGGCAGAACACTGAAGCTTTCTTT
TRBV12-3/TRBV12-4	TRBD2	TRBJ2-1	once	CASTSTGTSETDEQFF	TGTGCCAGCACCTCTACCGGGACTAGCGAAACGGATGAGCAGTTCTTC
TRBV27	.	TRBJ2-3	.	CASSLIGTDTQYF	TGTGCCAGCAGTTTAATCGGCACAGATACGCAGTATTTT
TRBV9	.	TRBJ2-1	.	CASSVGQGRYNEQFF	TGTGCCAGCAGCGTGGGGCAGGGTCGGTACAATGAGCAGTTCTTC
TRBV28	.	TRBJ1-3	.	CASSLSRGAGNTIYF	TGTGCCAGCAGTTTATCCAGGGGTGCTGGAAACACCATATATTTT
TRBV27	TRBD2	TRBJ2-7	.	CASRPGTSGRYEQYF	TGTGCCAGCAGACCCGGGACTAGCGGCCGCTACGAGCAGTACTTC
TRBV6-2/TRBV6-3	TRBD2	TRBJ2-1	.	CASSYGGTSGRYEQFF	TGTGCCAGCAGTTACGGAGGGACTAGCGGGAGATATGAGCAGTTCTTC
TRBV11-3	.	TRBJ2-1	.	CASSARQADEQFF	TGTGCCAGCAGCGCCCGACAGGCCGATGAGCAGTTCTTC
TRBV7-9	.	TRBJ2-3	.	CASSLGYNTDTQYF	TGTGCCAGCAGCCTGGGGTATAACACAGATACGCAGTATTTT
TRBV6-6	TRBD1	TRBJ2-1	.	CASSYSGTGGLATRHEQFF	TGTGCCAGCAGTTACTCAGGGACAGGGGGGTTAGCAACTCGGCATGAGCAGTTCTTC
TRBV7-2	TRBD2	TRBJ2-1	many	CASSTPGTRAYNEQFF	TGTGCCAGCAGCACCCCCGGGACTAGGGCCTACAATGAGCAGTTCTTC
TRBV20-1	.	TRBJ1-2	.	CSAKPTGGGGYTF	TGCAGTGCTAAACCGACGGGGGGTGGTGGCTACACCTTC
TRBV2	TRBD1	TRBJ1-5	.	CASSERDRVNQPQHF	TGTGCCAGCAGTGAAAGGGACAGGGTCAATCAGCCCCAGCATTTT
TRBV12-3/TRBV12-4	.	TRBJ1-5	.	CASTQGGVGQPQHF	TGTGCCAGCACCCAGGGAGGGGTCGGTCAGCCCCAGCATTTT
TRBV19	TRBD1	TRBJ2-2	.	CASTLSGTAIRGELFF	TGTGCCAGTACCCTATCCGGGACAGCGATACGGGGGGAGCTGTTTTTT
TRBV28	TRBD2	TRBJ2-3	.	CASSPDGLTSGSTDTQYF	TGTGCCAGCAGCCCCGACGGTCTGACTAGCGGGAGCACAGATACGCAGTATTTT
TRBV11-2	TRBD1	TRBJ1-1	.	CASSLDWVTGEMNTEAFF	TGTGCCAGCAGCTTAGATTGGGTCACAGGGGAGATGAACACTGAAGCTTTCTTT
TRBV29-1	.	TRBJ2-3	few	CSVRVLTSTDTQYF	TGCAGCGTGAGGGTACTTACTAGCACAGATACGCAGTATTTT
TRBV28	.	TRBJ1-1	.	CAVWETEAFF	TGTGCCGTCTGGGAAACTGAAGCTTTCTTT
TRBV7-2	TRBD2	TRBJ2-1	few	CASSLMTSQFF	TGTGCCAGCAGTTTGATGACTAGCCAGTTCTTC
TRBV7-2	.	TRBJ2-3	few	CASSLVLAPDTQYF	TGTGCCAGCAGCTTAGTTCTAGCGCCAGATACGCAGTATTTT